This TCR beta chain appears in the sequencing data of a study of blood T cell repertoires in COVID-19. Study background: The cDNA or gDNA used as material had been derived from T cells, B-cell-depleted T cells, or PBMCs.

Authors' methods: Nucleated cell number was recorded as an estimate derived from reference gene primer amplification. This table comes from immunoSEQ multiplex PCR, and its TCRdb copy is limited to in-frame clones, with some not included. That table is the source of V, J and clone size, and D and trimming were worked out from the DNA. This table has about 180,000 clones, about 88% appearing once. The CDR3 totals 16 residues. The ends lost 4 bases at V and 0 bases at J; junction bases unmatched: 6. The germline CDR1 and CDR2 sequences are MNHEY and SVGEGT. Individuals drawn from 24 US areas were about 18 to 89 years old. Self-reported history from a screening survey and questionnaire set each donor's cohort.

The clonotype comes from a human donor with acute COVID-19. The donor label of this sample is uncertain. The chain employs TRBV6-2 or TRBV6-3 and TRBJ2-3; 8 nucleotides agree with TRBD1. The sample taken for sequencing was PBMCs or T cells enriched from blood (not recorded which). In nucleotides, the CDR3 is TGTGCCAGCAGTTCGGACAGGGTGGGTAGCACAGATACGCAGTATTTT. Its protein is CASSSDRVGSTDTQYF.